This TCR beta chain originates from a study of identical twins. Study-wide results and caveats: Clonotypes of the beta chain that were abundant in cord blood carried fewer insertions (memory repertoires showed none).

Trimming took off 1 base at V and 0 bases at J, with 13 bases between the two ends. In germline, CDR1 is SGHTA, CDR2 FQGNSA. The CDR3 contains 16 residues. On this clonotype: Its antigen is unknown.

A single record per CDR3 protein comes from TCRdb applying MiXCR to the 5' RACE reads. The table has about 470,000 distinct CDR3 sequences, roughly a quarter seen once; the top ten hold about 2.9%. These sequences were also reported in another study, on T cells expressing NK-cell markers. In that study: In the group of eight sequenced donors, seven were HCMV-seropositive and one was seronegative. A few donors likewise had their CD3+CD56-NKG2C+ fraction led by these clonotypes.

Sequencing input: CD4+ T cells sorted from blood. This chain links TRBV7-2 with TRBJ2-7, with D maybe TRBD2 (6 bases). This sequence originates from a woman aged 18-29 years in good health. This CDR3 is CASSLEGLSYSYEQYF. CDR3 DNA: TGTGCCAGCAGCTTAGAGGGACTCTCTTACTCCTACGAGCAGTACTTC.